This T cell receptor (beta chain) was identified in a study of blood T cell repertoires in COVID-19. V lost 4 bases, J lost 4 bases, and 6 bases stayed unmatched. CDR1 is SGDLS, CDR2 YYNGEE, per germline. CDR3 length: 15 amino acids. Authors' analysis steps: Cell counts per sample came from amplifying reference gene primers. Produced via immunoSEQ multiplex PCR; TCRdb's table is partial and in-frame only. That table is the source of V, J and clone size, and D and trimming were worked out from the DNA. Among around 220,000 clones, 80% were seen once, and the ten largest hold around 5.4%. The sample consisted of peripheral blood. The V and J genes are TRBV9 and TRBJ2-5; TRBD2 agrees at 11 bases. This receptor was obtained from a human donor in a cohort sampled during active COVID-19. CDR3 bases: TGTGCCAGCAGCTCCGGGACTAGCGGTTTAGAGACCCAGTACTTC. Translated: CASSSGTSGLETQYF.